The rows below give T cell receptor beta chains drawn from one sample of a study of blood T cell repertoires in COVID-19. The protocol was immunoSEQ multiplex PCR, while the TCRdb copy is restricted to in-frame clones and leaves out a portion. The sample lists under 350,000 clones, about 86% occurring once. The sequenced material came from PBMCs or T cells enriched from blood (not recorded which). The receptor source for this set is a woman in her 40s with acute COVID-19. CDR3s include the opening cysteine and the closing phenylalanine or tryptophan. The D gene is left open where the match is weak. Clone size is given for some rows only: seen once, a few or many times, or a class if the clone is expanded.

>TRBD2|TRBJ2-2|16|-|TRBV3-1/TRBV3-2
TGTGCCAGCAGCCAGCGGGCGGGGGAGATTACCGGGGAGCTGTTTTTT
CASSQRAGEITGELFF
>-|TRBJ2-6|15|-|TRBV19
TGTGCCAGTAAACGACAGGCCTATGGGGCCAACGTCCTGACTTTC
CASKRQAYGANVLTF
>TRBD2|TRBJ2-5|13|-|TRBV12-3/TRBV12-4
TGTGCCAGCAGTTGGACTAGCGGGGAGACCCAGTACTTC
CASSWTSGETQYF
>TRBD2|TRBJ2-1|14|-|TRBV28
TGTGCCAGCTACGTAGCGGGAGGGTACAATGAGCAGTTCTTC
CASYVAGGYNEQFF
>-|TRBJ2-5|15|-|TRBV7-2
TGTGCCAGCAGCTCTGACCGGACTTACCAAGAGACCCAGTACTTC
CASSSDRTYQETQYF
>-|TRBJ1-5|16|-|TRBV7-9
TGTGCCAGCAGCCCAGGAGGCCGGACGGGGGGCCAGCCCCAGCATTTT
CASSPGGRTGGQPQHF
>TRBD2|TRBJ2-1|13|-|TRBV12-3/TRBV12-4
TGTGCCAGCACACCCCCGGGGGGGCGTGAGCAGTTCTTC
CASTPPGGREQFF
>TRBD1|TRBJ1-2|17|few|TRBV5-1
TGCGCCAGCAGCTTGGCCCCCCACAGGGGGCGTAACTATGGCTACACCTTC
CASSLAPHRGRNYGYTF
>TRBD1|TRBJ1-6|14|-|TRBV5-1
TGCGCCAGCAGCCCGGGACAGCTCAGTTCACCCCTCCACTTT
CASSPGQLSSPLHF
>-|TRBJ1-5|13|-|TRBV19
TGTGCCAGTAGTAAACGACAGTGGCAGCCCCAGCATTTT
CASSKRQWQPQHF
>TRBD1|TRBJ1-1|15|once|TRBV11-2
TGTGCCAGCAGCGAGAGACAGGGGGCTATCACTGAAGCTTTCTTT
CASSERQGAITEAFF
>-|TRBJ1-1|14|-|TRBV19
TGTGCCAGTAGCAAAGACAGACTTAACACTGAAGCTTTCTTT
CASSKDRLNTEAFF
>-|TRBJ1-1|16|-|TRBV21-1
TGTGCCAGCAGCAAACCTTCCCGAGGTCAGAACACTGAAGCTTTCTTT
CASSKPSRGQNTEAFF
>TRBD2|TRBJ2-5|15|-|TRBV7-3
TGTGCCAGCAGCCGGGGCGGGAGGGCCTTTGAGACCCAGTACTTC
CASSRGGRAFETQYF
>-|TRBJ1-5|14|-|TRBV7-2
TGTGCCAGCAGCTTAATAGGGGGCAATCAGCCCCAGCATTTT
CASSLIGGNQPQHF
>TRBD1|TRBJ2-7|16|-|TRBV28
TGTGCCAGCAGCCAAATAGCCGGGGACAGGGGTGGCGAGCAGTACTTC
CASSQIAGDRGGEQYF
>TRBD2|TRBJ2-7|15|-|TRBV29-1
TGCAGCGTTGACCGAATAGCGGGCGACCCCCACGAGCAGTACTTC
CSVDRIAGDPHEQYF
>TRBD1|TRBJ2-7|13|-|TRBV12-3/TRBV12-4
TGTGCCAGCGCAAAACAGGGGCCTAGGGAGCAGTACTTC
CASAKQGPREQYF
>-|TRBJ2-7|16|-|TRBV7-9
TGTGCCAGCAGCAGCGGATCGGGCTCGCATCTAGGAGAGCAGTACTTC
CASSSGSGSHLGEQYF
>-|TRBJ1-2|14|-|TRBV7-9
TGTGCCAGCAGCTCCTCGGGGGTAGACTATGGCTACACCTTC
CASSSSGVDYGYTF
>-|TRBJ2-7|15|once|TRBV18
TGTGCCAGCTCACCAATTATTGGTGGGCCCTACGAGCAGTACTTC
CASSPIIGGPYEQYF
>-|TRBJ2-4|18|once|TRBV7-8
TGTGCCAGCAGCTTACTTGGGGGCCCGACAGGCGCCAAAAACATTCAGTACTTC
CASSLLGGPTGAKNIQYF
>TRBD1|TRBJ1-5|13|-|TRBV5-6
TGTGCCAGCAGCTTCAGGGGGGAGTGGCCCCAGCATTTT
CASSFRGEWPQHF
>TRBD1|TRBJ1-1|12|-|TRBV6-1
TGTGCCAGCAGTGAACCCCGGGACAGGGGCCATTTT
CASSEPRDRGHF
>TRBD2|TRBJ2-1|16|-|TRBV18
TGTGCCAGCTCACCACCGTCACTAGCGGGGGGCAATGAGCAGTTCTTC
CASSPPSLAGGNEQFF
>-|TRBJ1-2|13|-|TRBV7-8
TGTGCCAGCAGCCCTCTCGCCACCCCGGGATGCACCTTC
CASSPLATPGCTF
>-|TRBJ2-7|13|-|TRBV3-1/TRBV3-2
TGTGCCAGCAGCCATGGCGGTTCCTACGAGCAGTACTTC
CASSHGGSYEQYF
>TRBD1|TRBJ2-1|14|-|TRBV10-3
TGTGCCATCAGTGAGACAGGGGAGTACAATGAGCAGTTCTTC
CAISETGEYNEQFF
>TRBD2|TRBJ2-5|15|-|TRBV18
TGTGCCAGCTCGCGGACTAGCGGGAGCGGGGAGACCCAGTACTTC
CASSRTSGSGETQYF
>-|TRBJ1-2|14|-|TRBV7-2
TGTGCCAGCAGCTTAGAGGGGGCTAACTATGGCTACACCTTC
CASSLEGANYGYTF
>TRBD2|TRBJ2-3|15|few|TRBV28
TGTGCCAGCAGTTCCCTAGCGGGAGTAGCAGATACGCAGTATTTT
CASSSLAGVADTQYF
>-|TRBJ1-1|11|-|TRBV12-3/TRBV12-4
TGTGCCAGCAAACAGAACACTGAAGCTTTCTTT
CASKQNTEAFF
>-|TRBJ1-1|18|few|TRBV15
TGTGCCACCAGCAGCCCCCCGGGGGACCAGACGGTGAACACTGAAGCTTTCTTT
CATSSPPGDQTVNTEAFF
>-|TRBJ1-1|14|-|TRBV9
TGTGCCAGCAGCGTAGAGGGGAAGGGCACTGAAGCTTTCTTT
CASSVEGKGTEAFF
>TRBD1|TRBJ2-7|16|-|TRBV6-5
TGTGCCAGCAGTTCCTCCCCGGGACAGGGCCGCCACGAGCAGTACTTC
CASSSSPGQGRHEQYF
>-|TRBJ1-5|15|-|TRBV27
TGTGCCAGCAGTTCCTCGAGGTCTAGCAATCAGCCCCAGCATTTT
CASSSSRSSNQPQHF
>TRBD2|TRBJ2-3|17|-|TRBV6-6
TGTGCCAGCAGTCCCGGCCGACTAGCAGCGGGCACAGATACGCAGTATTTT
CASSPGRLAAGTDTQYF
>TRBD1|TRBJ1-2|14|-|TRBV19
TGTGCCAGTAAGGTGACAGGGGATCCCTATGGCTACACCTTC
CASKVTGDPYGYTF
>-|TRBJ2-1|15|-|TRBV7-9
TGTGCCAGCAGCCCCATCGTGAGGGTTAACAATGAGCAGTTCTTC
CASSPIVRVNNEQFF
>TRBD1|TRBJ1-1|16|-|TRBV4-1
TGCGCCAGCAGCCACCAATTAGGACAGGGAAACACTGAAGCTTTCTTT
CASSHQLGQGNTEAFF
>-|TRBJ2-7|13|-|TRBV4-2
TGTGCCAGCAGCCAAGGAGGACAGTACGAGCAGTACTTC
CASSQGGQYEQYF
>-|TRBJ2-5|12|-|TRBV7-2
TGTGCCAGCAGCTCTATTTCTGGGACCCAGTACTTC
CASSSISGTQYF
>-|TRBJ1-1|15|-|TRBV6-5
TGTGCCAGCAGTTACTCCGCCTCGGTAGACACTGAAGCTTTCTTT
CASSYSASVDTEAFF
>-|TRBJ2-2|14|-|TRBV6-2/TRBV6-3
TGTGCCAGCAGTTTATGGAGGGGCACCGGGGAGCTGTTTTTT
CASSLWRGTGELFF
>TRBD1|TRBJ1-2|16|-|TRBV19
TGTGCCAGTAGTTCCCGGACAGGGGGCAATGTCTATGGCTACACCTTC
CASSSRTGGNVYGYTF
>-|TRBJ1-1|16|-|TRBV21-1
TGTGCCAGCAGCAAAGGAAGTCTTAGGGACTGCCTTTTTTCTTTCTTT
CASSKGSLRDCLFSFF
>TRBD1|TRBJ2-2|14|-|TRBV2
TGTGCCAGCAAGGCGGGACAGGGGACCGGGGAGCTGTTTTTT
CASKAGQGTGELFF
>-|TRBJ2-7|19|few|TRBV6-6
TGTGCCAGCAGTCACCTAGGTGGGGGGTCCAGGGTATTGTCCTACGAGCAGTACTTC
CASSHLGGGSRVLSYEQYF
>-|TRBJ1-2|13|-|TRBV3-1/TRBV3-2
TGTGCCAGCAGCCAAGCGGTGGGGGCAAACTCCACCTTC
CASSQAVGANSTF
>TRBD1|TRBJ1-2|17|-|TRBV27
TGTGCCAGCAGTTTGGTATTCTCCGGGACAGGGAACTATGGCTACACCTTC
CASSLVFSGTGNYGYTF
>TRBD1|TRBJ1-2|15|-|TRBV4-3
TGCGCCAGCAGCCAAGCCCAGGGGGCGAGCTATGGCTACACCTTC
CASSQAQGASYGYTF